This T cell receptor (beta chain) derives from a study of cytomegalovirus exposure and HLA in healthy donors. Study-level points and caveats: For most TCR beta V segments, an earlier analysis put the productive rate at about 87% or about 30% of the time.

PCR employed 60 Vbeta and 13 Jbeta primers. The table came from immunoSEQ multiplex PCR; TCRdb's copy has only in-frame clones and leaves some out. The sample shows 90,000 to 130,000 clones, roughly 85% of them seen only once. Notes on this clone: The antigen remains unidentified.

Material: PBMCs. The clonotype comes from a man younger than 45 in good health and CMV-seropositive.

The CDR3 DNA sequence: TGTGCCAGCAGCTTATCCGGGGGAGGTACTGAAGCTTTCTTT. Protein: CASSLSGGGTEAFF. The chain employs TRBV7-9 and TRBJ1-1; TRBD1 is a possible D gene (5 bases). The germline V and J ends were trimmed by 2 bases and 5 bases, with 12 bases remaining between them. The CDR3 has 14 amino acids. The V gene's germline CDR1 is SEHNR and CDR2 FQNEAQ (reference sequence).